The rows below give T cell receptor beta chains drawn from one sample of a study of blood T cell repertoires in COVID-19. Some clones are missing from TCRdb's copy, which holds only in-frame ones; the method was immunoSEQ multiplex PCR. Among over 140,000 clones listed, 60% to 80% were seen once. The sequenced sample consisted of PBMCs or T cells enriched from blood (not recorded which). The receptors stem from a woman in her forties or fifties who had recovered from COVID-19. Both conserved end residues are part of each CDR3. D genes are given only for firm matches. Not all rows give a size; the values are once, few, many and, for expanded clones, a class.

d_call j_call v_call clone_size cdr3_aa cdr3_nt
. TRBJ1-5 TRBV7-9 once CASSRGNQPQHF TGTGCCAGCAGCCGGGGGAATCAGCCCCAGCATTTT
. TRBJ1-1 TRBV5-1 . CASSLGESGAEAFF TGCGCCAGCAGCTTGGGGGAGTCTGGGGCTGAAGCTTTCTTT
. TRBJ2-1 TRBV2 . CASSEAGLSYNEQFF TGTGCCAGCAGTGAGGCAGGGCTCTCCTACAATGAGCAGTTCTTC
TRBD1 TRBJ2-2 TRBV12-5 . CASGTRDRGQGGELFF TGTGCTAGTGGTACACGGGACAGGGGGCAGGGCGGGGAGCTGTTTTTT
. TRBJ2-6 TRBV7-2 . CASSLLSSGANVLTF TGTGCCAGCAGCCTACTGAGCTCTGGGGCCAACGTCCTGACTTTC
TRBD2 TRBJ2-1 TRBV28 . CASSTRGGSSYNEQFF TGTGCCAGCAGTACGCGCGGGGGGAGCTCCTACAATGAGCAGTTCTTC
. TRBJ2-2 TRBV11-2 once CASSPPTGWGTGELFF TGTGCCAGCAGCCCTCCCACAGGTTGGGGCACCGGGGAGCTGTTTTTT
TRBD2 TRBJ2-3 TRBV27 . CASRPSGRASDTQYF TGTGCCAGCAGACCTAGCGGGAGGGCATCAGATACGCAGTATTTT
. TRBJ1-5 TRBV6-5 . CASSYSGRGGNQPQHF TGTGCCAGCAGTTACTCGGGCAGGGGAGGCAATCAGCCCCAGCATTTT
. TRBJ2-6 TRBV19 . CASSTAGSGANVLTF TGTGCCAGTAGTACCGCCGGCTCTGGGGCCAACGTCCTGACTTTC
. TRBJ1-3 TRBV27 . CASSSGFSGNTIYF TGTGCCAGCAGTTCCGGGTTCTCTGGAAACACCATATATTTT
. TRBJ2-2 TRBV24-1 . CATSDHDSANTGELFF TGTGCCACCAGTGACCACGACAGTGCGAACACCGGGGAGCTGTTTTTT
TRBD2 TRBJ2-7 TRBV7-8 . CASSLWGAGSSYEQYF TGTGCCAGCAGCCTCTGGGGAGCGGGGAGCTCCTACGAGCAGTACTTC
TRBD1 TRBJ2-1 TRBV10-1 . CASSDWGTAYNEQFF TGCGCCAGCAGTGATTGGGGGACAGCCTACAATGAGCAGTTCTTC
TRBD2 TRBJ2-5 TRBV30 . CAWTSGTETQYF TGTGCCTGGACTAGCGGGACCGAGACCCAGTACTTC
TRBD1 TRBJ1-2 TRBV4-1 once CASSQYRDRTYGYTF TGCGCCAGCAGCCAATATAGGGACAGGACCTATGGCTACACCTTC
. TRBJ2-7 TRBV3-1/TRBV3-2 . CASSQEVAYTYEQYF TGTGCCAGCAGCCAAGAGGTAGCGTATACCTACGAGCAGTACTTC
. TRBJ1-1 TRBV18 once CASSRMDGGVVDTEAFF TGTGCCAGCTCACGTATGGACGGGGGAGTAGTAGACACTGAAGCTTTCTTT
TRBD1 TRBJ2-2 TRBV7-3 . CASSFPDRDPNHTGELFF TGTGCCAGCAGCTTCCCCGACAGGGACCCAAATCACACCGGGGAGCTGTTTTTT
TRBD1 TRBJ2-1 TRBV5-1 once CASSWTGTGGKNEQFF TGCGCCAGCAGCTGGACCGGGACAGGGGGCAAGAATGAGCAGTTCTTC
TRBD1 TRBJ2-7 TRBV27 once CASSFGTAPYEQYF TGTGCCAGCAGTTTCGGGACAGCCCCCTACGAGCAGTACTTC
. TRBJ1-1 TRBV6-2/TRBV6-3 . CASSYSTGGDAFF TGTGCCAGCAGTTACTCGACGGGGGGTGATGCTTTCTTT
. TRBJ1-1 TRBV2 . CASSLLRDFAEAFF TGTGCCAGCAGTTTACTCAGGGATTTTGCTGAAGCTTTCTTT
TRBD1 TRBJ1-1 TRBV5-1 . CASSGQGGEAFF TGCGCCAGCAGCGGACAGGGGGGTGAAGCTTTCTTT
. TRBJ2-7 TRBV5-1 . CASSLGQGLYEQYF TGCGCCAGCAGCTTGGGACAGGGACTTTACGAGCAGTACTTC
TRBD1 TRBJ2-3 TRBV24-1 . CATSDPRTGRYPDTQYF TGTGCCACCAGTGATCCACGGACAGGGCGATACCCAGATACGCAGTATTTT